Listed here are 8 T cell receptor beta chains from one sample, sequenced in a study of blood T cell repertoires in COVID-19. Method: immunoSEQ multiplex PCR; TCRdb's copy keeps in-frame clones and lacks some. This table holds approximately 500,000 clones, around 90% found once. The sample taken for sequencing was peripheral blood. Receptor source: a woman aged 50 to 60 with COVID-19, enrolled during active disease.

CDR3 DNA: TGTGCCAGCAGTAAAGGGAGACAGGCGACGAACACTGAAGCTTTCTTT. This codes for CASSKGRQATNTEAFF. V is TRBV6-1 and J is TRBJ1-1; D might be TRBD1 (6 bases). Looked up from germline, CDR1 is MNHNS and CDR2 is SASEGT. V was pared by 5 bases and J by 1 base, with 17 bases between. The CDR3 contains 16 residues.

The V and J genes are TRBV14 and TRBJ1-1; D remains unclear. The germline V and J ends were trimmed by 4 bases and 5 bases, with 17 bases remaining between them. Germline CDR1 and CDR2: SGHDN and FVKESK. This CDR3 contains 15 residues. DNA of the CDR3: TGTGCCAGCAGCCCCGGCGAGTTTCGAGGGACTGAAGCTTTCTTT. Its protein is CASSPGEFRGTEAFF.

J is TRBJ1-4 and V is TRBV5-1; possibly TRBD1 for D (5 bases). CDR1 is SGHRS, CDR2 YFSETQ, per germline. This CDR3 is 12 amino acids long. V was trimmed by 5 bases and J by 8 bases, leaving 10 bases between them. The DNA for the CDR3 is TGCGCCAGCAGGCGGGGGAACGAAAAACTGTTTTTT. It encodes CASRRGNEKLFF.

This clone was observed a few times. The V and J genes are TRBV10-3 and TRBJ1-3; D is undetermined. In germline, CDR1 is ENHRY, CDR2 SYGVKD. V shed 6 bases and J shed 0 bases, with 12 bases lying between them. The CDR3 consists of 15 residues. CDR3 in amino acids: CAISRLVGSGNTIYF. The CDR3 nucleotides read TGTGCCATCAGCAGGCTGGTGGGCTCTGGAAACACCATATATTTT.

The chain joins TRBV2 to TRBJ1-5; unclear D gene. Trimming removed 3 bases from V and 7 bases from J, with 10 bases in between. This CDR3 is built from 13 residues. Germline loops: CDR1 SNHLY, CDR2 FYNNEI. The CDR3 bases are TGTGCCAGCAGTGACCGGGTACGGCAGCCCCAGCATTTT. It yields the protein CASSDRVRQPQHF.

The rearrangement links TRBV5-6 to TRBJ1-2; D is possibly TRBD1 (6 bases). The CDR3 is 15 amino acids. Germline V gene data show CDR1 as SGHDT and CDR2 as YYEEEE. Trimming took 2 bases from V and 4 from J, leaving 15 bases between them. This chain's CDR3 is CASSFTGRIGYGYTF. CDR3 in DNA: TGTGCCAGCAGCTTTACAGGGAGAATTGGCTATGGCTACACCTTC.

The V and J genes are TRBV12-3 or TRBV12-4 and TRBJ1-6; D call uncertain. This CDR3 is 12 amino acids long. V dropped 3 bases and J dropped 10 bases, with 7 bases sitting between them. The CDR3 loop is CASSFQVSPLHF. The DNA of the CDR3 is TGTGCCAGCAGTTTTCAGGTCTCACCCCTCCACTTT.

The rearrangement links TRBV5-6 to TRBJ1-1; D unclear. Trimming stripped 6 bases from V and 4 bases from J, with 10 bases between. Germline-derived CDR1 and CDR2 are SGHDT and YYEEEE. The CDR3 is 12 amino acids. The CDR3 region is CASKKGSTEAFF. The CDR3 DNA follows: TGTGCCAGCAAGAAAGGGAGCACTGAAGCTTTCTTT.